The present T cell receptor beta chain was sequenced within a study of blood T cell repertoires in COVID-19. Some clones are missing from TCRdb's copy, which holds only in-frame ones; the method was immunoSEQ multiplex PCR. The table includes some 110,000 clones, approximately 88% detected once. Trimming removed 3 bases from V and 1 base from J, with 7 bases in between. The CDR3 is 14 amino acids. Germline V CDR1 and CDR2: LGHDT, YNNKEL (reference sequence). Sequences were obtained from peripheral blood. The chain carries TRBV3-1 (or the pseudogene TRBV3-2) and TRBJ1-3; no reliable D call. This TCR derives from a woman between 70 and 85 years old with acute or convalescent COVID-19. The CDR3 region is CASSQRRSGNTIYF. The CDR3 nucleotides are TGTGCCAGCAGCCAGAGGAGGTCTGGAAACACCATATATTTT.